A selection of T cell receptor beta chains follows, all from one sample in a study of blood T cell repertoires in COVID-19. Data came from immunoSEQ multiplex PCR; TCRdb stores just in-frame clones and leaves some out. The sample has 360,000 or so clones, roughly 84% seen once. Material for sequencing was PBMCs or T cells enriched from blood (not recorded which). The receptors here all came from a woman between 25 and 40 years old who had recovered from COVID-19. The CDR3 runs from the conserved cysteine through the conserved F or W. Fields, in order: V gene, J gene, D gene, clone size, CDR3 DNA, CDR3 protein. The D gene is left open where the match is weak. Size is omitted from some rows. Given values are once, few, many or a class for expanded clones.

TRBV27,TRBJ2-1,-,once,TGTGCCAGCAGTCAAACGGGATTCAGCTCCTACAATGAGCAGTTCTTC,CASSQTGFSSYNEQFF
TRBV28,TRBJ2-3,TRBD1,-,TGTGCCAGCAACCAGGGACAGACAAACACAGATACGCAGTATTTT,CASNQGQTNTDTQYF
TRBV7-9,TRBJ2-3,TRBD2,-,TGTGCCAGCAGCTTAGCAGCGGGAGGATGGGATACGCAGTATTTT,CASSLAAGGWDTQYF
TRBV6-1,TRBJ1-3,TRBD1,-,TGTGCCAGCAGTGACGTGGGACAGGGGACGAACACCATATATTTT,CASSDVGQGTNTIYF
TRBV3-1/TRBV3-2,TRBJ2-7,-,-,TGTGCCAGCAGCCAAGATGAGGGACTGACCTACGAGCAGTACTTC,CASSQDEGLTYEQYF
TRBV27,TRBJ2-5,TRBD2,-,TGTGCCAGCAGAGTAGCGGGACCTTACCAAGAGACCCAGTACTTC,CASRVAGPYQETQYF
TRBV29-1,TRBJ2-3,TRBD2,-,TGCAGCGGGACCGGGACTAGCGGGGAATATACGCAGTATTTT,CSGTGTSGEYTQYF
TRBV19,TRBJ2-2,-,few,TGTGCCAGTAGTAGTAGCAGAAACACCGGGGAGCTGTTTTTT,CASSSSRNTGELFF
TRBV5-1,TRBJ2-7,TRBD2,-,TGCGCCAGCAGCTTGGACGTGACTAGCGTCTACGAGCAGTACTTC,CASSLDVTSVYEQYF
TRBV7-6,TRBJ1-1,-,-,TGTGCCAGCAGGGGGGGTGGAAAAGCTGAAGCTTTCTTT,CASRGGGKAEAFF
TRBV5-1,TRBJ1-1,TRBD1,-,TGCGCCAGCAGCAACGGACAGGGGACTGAAGCTTTCTTT,CASSNGQGTEAFF
TRBV6-1,TRBJ1-5,-,-,TGTGCCAGCAGTGAACAGGATAGCAATCAGCCCCAGCATTTT,CASSEQDSNQPQHF
TRBV28,TRBJ2-5,-,-,TGTGCCAGCAGATCTCAAGAGACCCAGTACTTC,CASRSQETQYF
TRBV6-5,TRBJ2-1,-,-,TGTGCCAGCACCCAGGGGACAAGCTCCTACAATGAGCAGTTCTTC,CASTQGTSSYNEQFF
TRBV6-8,TRBJ1-6,-,-,TGTGCCAGCAGTTACTCTCTTAAAATGTCACCCCTCCACTTT,CASSYSLKMSPLHF
TRBV18,TRBJ2-1,TRBD1,-,TGTGCCAGCTCACCCGACAGGGTAGGGGGCAATGAGCAGTTCTTC,CASSPDRVGGNEQFF
TRBV7-9,TRBJ2-3,-,-,TGTGCCAGCAGCTTAGGGAGTAAACTCTACACAGATACGCAGTATTTT,CASSLGSKLYTDTQYF
TRBV5-6,TRBJ2-1,TRBD2,-,TGTGCCAGCAGCTTGGCTGCGGGGGGGGTTCTTGAGCAGTTCTTC,CASSLAAGGVLEQFF
TRBV18,TRBJ1-4,-,-,TGTGCCAGCTCACCACGGCAGGGGAGTGATGAAAAACTGTTTTTT,CASSPRQGSDEKLFF
TRBV7-8,TRBJ1-1,-,-,TGTGCCAGCAGCTTCTTCAGGGATGAAGACACTGAAGCTTTCTTT,CASSFFRDEDTEAFF
TRBV19,TRBJ2-2,TRBD1,-,TGTGCCAGTAGGACGACAGGGTTGAACGGGGAGCTGTTTTTT,CASRTTGLNGELFF
TRBV7-7,TRBJ2-1,TRBD2,-,TGTGCTAGCAGCTTAGGGACTAGCGGGAGTGCCGCTGAGCAGTTCTTC,CASSLGTSGSAAEQFF
TRBV7-2,TRBJ2-2,TRBD2,-,TGTGCCAGCAGCTCCCCCCCGGGTAGCGGGAGGGCCGGGGAGCTGTTTTTT,CASSSPPGSGRAGELFF
TRBV9,TRBJ1-6,-,-,TGTGCCAGCAGCGCCCCCTCAACCGGGGGGAATTCACCCCTCCACTTT,CASSAPSTGGNSPLHF
TRBV14,TRBJ2-1,-,-,TGTGCCAGCAGCCAAGCGGGTCAGGGGTGGGGCAATGAGCAGTTCTTC,CASSQAGQGWGNEQFF
TRBV9,TRBJ1-2,-,-,TGTGCCAGCAGCGGTAGTATGAATGAAACCTATGGCTACACCTTC,CASSGSMNETYGYTF
TRBV28,TRBJ2-7,-,-,TGTGCCAGCAGCTCCCCCCACGAGCAGTACTTC,CASSSPHEQYF
TRBV10-3,TRBJ1-1,-,-,TGTGCCATCAGTGGGACAATAAACACTGAAGCTTTCTTT,CAISGTINTEAFF